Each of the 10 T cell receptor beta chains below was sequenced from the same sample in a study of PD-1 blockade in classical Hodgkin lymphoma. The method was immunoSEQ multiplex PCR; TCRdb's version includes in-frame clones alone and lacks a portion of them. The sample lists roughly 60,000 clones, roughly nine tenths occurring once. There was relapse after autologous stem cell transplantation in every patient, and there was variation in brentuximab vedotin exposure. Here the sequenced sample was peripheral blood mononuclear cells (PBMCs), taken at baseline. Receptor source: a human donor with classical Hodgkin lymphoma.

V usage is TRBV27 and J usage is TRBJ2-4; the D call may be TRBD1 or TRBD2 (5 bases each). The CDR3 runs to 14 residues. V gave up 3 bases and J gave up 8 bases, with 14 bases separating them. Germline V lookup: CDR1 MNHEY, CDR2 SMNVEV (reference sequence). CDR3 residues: CASSFMRGADIQYF. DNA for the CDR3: TGTGCCAGCAGTTTCATGAGGGGCGCAGACATTCAGTACTTC.

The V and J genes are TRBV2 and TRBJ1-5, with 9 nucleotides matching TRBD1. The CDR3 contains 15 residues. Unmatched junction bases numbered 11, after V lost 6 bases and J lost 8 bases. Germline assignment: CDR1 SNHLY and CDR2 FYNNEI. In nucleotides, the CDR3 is TGTGCCAGCAGACTACAGGGGGCGGCTCAGGAGCCCCAGCATTTT. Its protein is CASRLQGAAQEPQHF. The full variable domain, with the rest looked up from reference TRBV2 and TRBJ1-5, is EPEVTQTPSHQVTQMGQEVILRCVPISNHLYFYWYRQILGQKVEFLVSFYNNEISEKSEIFDDQFSVERPDGSNFTLKIRSTKLEDSAMYFCASRLQGAAQEPQHFGDGTRLSIL.

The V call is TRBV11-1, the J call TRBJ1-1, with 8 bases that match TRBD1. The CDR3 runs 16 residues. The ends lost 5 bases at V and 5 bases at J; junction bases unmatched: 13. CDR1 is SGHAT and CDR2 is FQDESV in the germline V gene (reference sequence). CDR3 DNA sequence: TGTGCCAGCAGCCCCACCAGCGGACAGGGTCGGACTGAAGCTTTCTTT. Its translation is CASSPTSGQGRTEAFF.

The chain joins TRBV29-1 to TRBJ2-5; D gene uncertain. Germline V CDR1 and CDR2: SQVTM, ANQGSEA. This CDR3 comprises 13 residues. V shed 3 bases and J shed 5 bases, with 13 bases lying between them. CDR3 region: CSVEDGVWETQYF. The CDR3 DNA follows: TGCAGCGTTGAGGATGGAGTGTGGGAGACCCAGTACTTC.

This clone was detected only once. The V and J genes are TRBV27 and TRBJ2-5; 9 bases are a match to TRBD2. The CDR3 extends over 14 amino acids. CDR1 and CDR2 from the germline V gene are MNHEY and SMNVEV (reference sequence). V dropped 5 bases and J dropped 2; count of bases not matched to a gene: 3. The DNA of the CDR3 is TGTGCCAGCAGTCGTCTAGCGGGGCAAGAGACCCAGTACTTC. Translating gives CASSRLAGQETQYF.

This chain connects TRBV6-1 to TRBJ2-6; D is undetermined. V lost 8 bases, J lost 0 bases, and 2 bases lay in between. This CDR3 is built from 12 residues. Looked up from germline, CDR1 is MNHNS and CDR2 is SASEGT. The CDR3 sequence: CASFSGANVLTF. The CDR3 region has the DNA TGTGCCAGCTTCTCTGGGGCCAACGTCCTGACTTTC.

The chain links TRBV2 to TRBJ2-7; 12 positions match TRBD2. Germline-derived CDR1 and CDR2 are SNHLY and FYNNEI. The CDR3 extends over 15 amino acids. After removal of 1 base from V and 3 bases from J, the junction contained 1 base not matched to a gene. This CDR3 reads CASSEGTSGIYEQYF. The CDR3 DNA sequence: TGTGCCAGCAGTGAAGGGACTAGCGGGATCTACGAGCAGTACTTC.

The CDR3 DNA is TGTGCCAGCAGTGGGGACAGTTATCAGCCCCAGCATTTT. This codes for CASSGDSYQPQHF. The chain joins TRBV6-5 to TRBJ1-5; TRBD1 aligns across 7 bases. J was trimmed by 5 bases and V by 5 bases; bases with no gene match: 3. Germline V lookup: CDR1 MNHEY, CDR2 SVGAGI. The CDR3 loop spans 13 amino acids.

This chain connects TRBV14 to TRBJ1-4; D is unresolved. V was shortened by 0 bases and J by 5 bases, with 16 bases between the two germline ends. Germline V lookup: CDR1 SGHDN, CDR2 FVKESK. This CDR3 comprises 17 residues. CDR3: CASSQDDGFYPNEKLFF. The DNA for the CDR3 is TGTGCCAGCAGCCAAGATGATGGGTTTTACCCAAATGAAAAACTGTTTTTT.

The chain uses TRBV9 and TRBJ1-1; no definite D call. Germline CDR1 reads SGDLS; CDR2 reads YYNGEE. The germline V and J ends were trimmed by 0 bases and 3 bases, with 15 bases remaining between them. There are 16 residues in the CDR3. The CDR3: CASSVGPIRQYTEAFF. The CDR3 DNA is TGTGCCAGCAGCGTAGGACCGATTAGGCAGTACACTGAAGCTTTCTTT.